This passage covers 25 T cell receptor beta chains from one sample sequenced in a study of blood T cells in healthy people across ages. The authors ran a second PCR of about 7 to 11 cycles using a sample-barcoded 5' primer and a J-beta primer mix. TCRdb reprocessed the 5' RACE reads via MiXCR and lists one record per CDR3 protein. This sample has around 500,000 distinct CDR3 sequences, with around a quarter found just once. The sample was also linked to a second study, of T cells of mothers and their children.

Sequencing was performed on blood. All receptors derive from a boy aged 2 to 10 in good health.

This clonotype was recorded only once. The rearrangement uses TRBV6-5 and TRBJ1-2; D might be TRBD1 (6 bases). Germline V gives CDR1 MNHEY, CDR2 SVGAGI. The CDR3 totals 14 residues. Trimming removed 2 bases at V and 6 bases at J, with 13 bases between. CDR3 residues: CASSYKGGGDGYTF. The CDR3 bases are TGTGCCAGCAGTTACAAGGGGGGCGGGGATGGCTACACCTTC.

The chain employs TRBV12-3 or TRBV12-4 and TRBJ2-7; 7 nucleotides line up with TRBD1. With 3 bases clipped from V and 7 bases from J, the junction kept 15 bases outside the gene matches. This CDR3 has 16 amino acids. CDR3 nucleotide sequence: TGTGCCAGCAGTTTCGTACCGGGGACAGCCCCTCGTGAGCAGTACTTC. Protein: CASSFVPGTAPREQYF.

The CDR3 DNA follows: TGTGCCAGCTCCCGAACACTGAACACCATATATTTT. It codes for CASSRTLNTIYF. The chain combines TRBV12-3 or TRBV12-4 with TRBJ1-3; D call uncertain. This CDR3 contains 12 residues. Deletions cut 8 bases from V and 7 bases from J, with 12 bases between.

This clonotype was seen a single time. The V call is TRBV29-1, the J call TRBJ1-5, with 8 bases lining up with TRBD1. This CDR3 region has 15 residues. The trim removed 4 bases at V and 6 bases at J, leaving 11 bases unmatched. The germline V gene encodes CDR1 SQVTM and CDR2 ANQGSEA. The CDR3 DNA sequence: TGCAGCGTTGCGACTTCAGGGGGCGTAGGTCAGCCCCAGCATTTT. It yields the protein CSVATSGGVGQPQHF.

At least ten counts were recorded for this clonotype. This rearrangement joins TRBV6-2 or TRBV6-3 to TRBJ1-2; D perhaps matches TRBD1 (5 bases). The germline CDR1 and CDR2 sequences are MNHEY and SVGEGT. This CDR3 spans 10 amino acids. Trimming took 6 bases from V and 6 from J, leaving 5 bases between them. CDR3 sequence reads: CASSRDGYTF. Written as DNA, the CDR3 is TGTGCCAGCAGCAGGGATGGCTACACCTTC.

The table lists this clonotype with a few counts. The CDR3 sequence: CASSIGLAGGPYNEQFF. The CDR3 DNA reads TGTGCCAGCAGCATAGGACTAGCGGGGGGGCCCTACAATGAGCAGTTCTTC. The chain links TRBV7-2 to TRBJ2-1; the match to TRBD2 covers 15 bases. Germline V lookup: CDR1 SGHTA, CDR2 FQGNSA. J was trimmed by 2 bases and V by 5 bases; bases with no gene match: 4. This CDR3 is built from 17 residues.

The genes are TRBV12-3 or TRBV12-4 and TRBJ2-2, with D possibly matching TRBD1 (6 bases). V was cut by 5 bases and J by 5 bases, with 12 bases left in between. This CDR3 has 14 residues. The CDR3 loop reads CASSHRAGTGELFF. The DNA of the CDR3 is TGTGCCAGCAGTCACAGGGCAGGGACCGGGGAGCTGTTTTTT.

This clonotype was found a few times. The chain employs TRBV20-1 and TRBJ2-3; 11 bases fit TRBD1. Germline values: CDR1 DFQATT, CDR2 SNEGSKA (reference sequence). The junction had 16 bases not matched to a gene; V was cut back by 1 base and J by 4 bases. The length of the CDR3 is 19 residues. CDR3 sequence reads: CSARAVLERPGQGADTQYF. The CDR3 bases are TGCAGTGCTAGAGCGGTGCTGGAAAGGCCGGGACAGGGGGCAGATACGCAGTATTTT.

This clonotype occurred a few times. The chain has TRBV29-1 and TRBJ2-7, with TRBD2 as a possible D gene (6 bases). This CDR3 has 13 amino acids. Germline assignment: CDR1 SQVTM and CDR2 ANQGSEA. With 1 base removed from V and 2 bases from J, the gap between germline ends came to 9 bases. CDR3 sequence reads: CSVEGRGTYEQYF. The CDR3 coding sequence is TGCAGCGTTGAAGGCCGGGGGACCTACGAGCAGTACTTC.

Regarding this clonotype: The CDR3 does not end in the conserved phenylalanine or tryptophan, so this is likely a read error. The J gene is TRBJ1-3, the V gene TRBV6-5; D might be TRBD1 (5 bases). Trimming cost V 7 bases and J 4 bases, with 14 bases left between them. The CDR3 consists of 14 residues. Germline V gene sequence: CDR1 MNHEY, CDR2 SVGAGI. CDR3 sequence (DNA): TGTGCCAGCATCGAAGGGGAGTACGGAAACACCATATATTCT. This translates into CASIEGEYGNTIYS.

The J gene is TRBJ1-2, the V gene TRBV9; D is unclear. Per the germline V gene, CDR1 is SGDLS and CDR2 is YYNGEE. Trimming took 4 bases from V and 4 from J, leaving 17 bases between them. This CDR3 contains 15 residues. The CDR3 DNA is TGTGCCAGCAGCCCAGACGCAGAAATAAGCTATGGCTACACCTTC. Its protein product is CASSPDAEISYGYTF.

This clonotype was detected only a few times. The chain links TRBV3-1 to TRBJ2-5; no clear D gene. The better agreement between TRBJ2-7 and the DNA end casts doubt on the J call. The CDR3 covers 11 residues. Germline assignment: CDR1 LGHDT and CDR2 YNNKEL (reference sequence). CDR3 residues: CATGVSYEQYF. The CDR3 coding sequence is TGTGCCACGGGCGTTTCCTACGAGCAGTACTTC.

The V gene is TRBV20-1, the J gene TRBJ2-7; no clear D. Trimming took off 3 bases at V and 1 base at J, with 7 bases between the two ends. Germline CDR1 reads DFQATT; CDR2 reads SNEGSKA (reference sequence). CDR3 length: 12 residues. The CDR3 here is CSASVRSYEQYF. As DNA, the CDR3 is TGCAGTGCTAGCGTCAGATCCTACGAGCAGTACTTC.

This clonotype has more than one count but fewer than ten. V and J are TRBV7-9 and TRBJ2-5; 10 nucleotides match TRBD2. The CDR3 is made up of 14 amino acids. Germline V CDR1 and CDR2: SEHNR, FQNEAQ (reference sequence). The junction had 1 base not matched to a gene; V was cut back by 3 bases and J by 3 bases. The CDR3: CASSFTSGEETQYF. CDR3 DNA: TGTGCCAGCAGCTTCACTAGCGGGGAAGAGACCCAGTACTTC.

The rearrangement uses TRBV20-1 and TRBJ2-1; 10 bases align to TRBD2. The germline V gene has CDR1 DFQATT and CDR2 SNEGSKA (reference sequence). The CDR3 spans 15 residues. J was trimmed by 4 bases and V by 2 bases; bases with no gene match: 5. The CDR3 bases are TGCAGTGCTAGACTAGCGGGAGCTCGATACAATGAGCAGTTCTTC. Amino acids: CSARLAGARYNEQFF.

This clonotype was detected a few times. The chain has TRBV20-1 and TRBJ2-5; TRBD1 might be the D (5 bases). The V and J ends lost 6 bases and 2 bases respectively, with 16 bases between them. This CDR3 contains 14 residues. CDR1 and CDR2 (germline): DFQATT, SNEGSKA (reference sequence). The CDR3 coding sequence is TGCAGTGCCAGGCCAGGGCGTCTTCAAGAGACCCAGTACTTC. Translating gives CSARPGRLQETQYF.

The chain couples TRBV7-2 to TRBJ2-7; 10 bases map to TRBD2. CDR1 and CDR2 from the germline V gene are SGHTA and FQGNSA. CDR3 length: 15 amino acids. V shed 5 bases and J 3 bases; nucleotides not matched to a gene: 7. This CDR3 reads CASSPTGTSVYEQYF. In nucleotides, the CDR3 is TGTGCCAGCAGCCCCACCGGGACTAGCGTCTACGAGCAGTACTTC.

The chain employs TRBV21-1 and TRBJ2-5; the table assigns TRBD1, which was not confirmed against the DNA. TRBV21-1 counts as a pseudogene. The CDR3 extends over 16 amino acids. The CDR3 is CASSKAGEGAAETQYF. CDR3 sequence (DNA): TGTGCCAGCAGCAAAGCCGGCGAGGGGGCGGCGGAGACCCAGTACTTC.

The rearrangement links TRBV11-2 to TRBJ1-4; TRBD1 matches 7 bases. The germline gives CDR1 SGHAT, CDR2 FQNNGV. There are 13 residues in the CDR3. Germline trimming cut 5 bases from V and 15 bases from J; bases unmatched to any gene: 12. CDR3 coding DNA: TGTGCCAGCAGCCGAGGACAGGCTCGTCAGGTGTTTTTT. Protein product: CASSRGQARQVFF.

In its sample, this clonotype was seen a few times. The chain links TRBV10-3 to TRBJ2-2; a weak D match, TRBD1 (6 bases). The CDR3 consists of 16 residues. Per the germline V gene, CDR1 is ENHRY and CDR2 is SYGVKD. The V gene lost 3 bases and the J gene lost 1 base, with 12 bases spanning the gap. The DNA for the CDR3 is TGTGCCATCAGTGAAACAGGGCGTAGGAACACCGGGGAGCTGTTTTTT. It yields the protein CAISETGRRNTGELFF.

The V call is TRBV7-2, the J call TRBJ2-1; TRBD2 matches 8 bases. The CDR3 length is 13 residues. Trimming cost V 1 base and J 15 bases; bases outside gene matches: 8. Germline V gene data show CDR1 as SGHTA and CDR2 as FQGNSA. As DNA, the CDR3 is TGTGCCAGCAGCTTAGACCCTAGCGGGTGGCTGTTCTTC. Amino acid sequence: CASSLDPSGWLFF.

This chain joins TRBV14 and TRBJ2-7; D may match TRBD1 or TRBD2 (5 bases each). Germline assignment: CDR1 SGHDN and CDR2 FVKESK. V lost 5 bases and J lost 1, with 9 bases in between. This CDR3 is built from 13 residues. The CDR3 coding sequence is TGTGCCAGCAGCGAGGGGATTTCCTACGAGCAGTACTTC. Translating it yields CASSEGISYEQYF.

This clonotype has a handful of counts. This rearrangement joins TRBV18 to TRBJ2-5; TRBD1 agrees at 7 bases. V gave up 2 bases and J gave up 5 bases; unmatched junction bases: 5. The germline V gene has CDR1 KGHSH and CDR2 LQKENI. The CDR3 has 14 residues. Here the CDR3 reads CASSPDRVKETQYF. Here the CDR3 DNA reads TGTGCCAGCTCACCAGACAGGGTGAAGGAGACCCAGTACTTC.

The sample holds many counts of this clonotype. The CDR3 loop reads CASSPTQQETQYF. For the CDR3, the DNA is TGTGCCAGCAGTCCGACACAACAAGAGACCCAGTACTTC. The genes are TRBV2 and TRBJ2-5; D is undetermined. Germline CDR1 SNHLY, CDR2 FYNNEI. This CDR3 spans 13 amino acids. Trimming removed 5 bases at V and 2 bases at J, with 9 bases between.

This clonotype was seen a few times. The chain links TRBV29-1 to TRBJ1-2; 7 bases match TRBD1. The CDR3 length is 14 residues. The J segment lost 2 bases and the V segment lost 4 bases, leaving 7 bases of the junction unmatched. Looked up from germline, CDR1 is SQVTM and CDR2 is ANQGSEA. This chain's CDR3 is CSVGDSFTNYGYTF. DNA of the CDR3: TGCAGCGTTGGGGACAGCTTCACGAACTATGGCTACACCTTC. Variable domain in full (rest from reference TRBV29-1 and TRBJ1-2): SAVISQKPSRDICQRGTSLTIQCQVDSQVTMMFWYRQQPGQSLTLIATANQGSEATYESGFVIDKFPISRPNLTFSTLTVSNMSPEDSSIYLCSVGDSFTNYGYTFGSGTRLTVV.